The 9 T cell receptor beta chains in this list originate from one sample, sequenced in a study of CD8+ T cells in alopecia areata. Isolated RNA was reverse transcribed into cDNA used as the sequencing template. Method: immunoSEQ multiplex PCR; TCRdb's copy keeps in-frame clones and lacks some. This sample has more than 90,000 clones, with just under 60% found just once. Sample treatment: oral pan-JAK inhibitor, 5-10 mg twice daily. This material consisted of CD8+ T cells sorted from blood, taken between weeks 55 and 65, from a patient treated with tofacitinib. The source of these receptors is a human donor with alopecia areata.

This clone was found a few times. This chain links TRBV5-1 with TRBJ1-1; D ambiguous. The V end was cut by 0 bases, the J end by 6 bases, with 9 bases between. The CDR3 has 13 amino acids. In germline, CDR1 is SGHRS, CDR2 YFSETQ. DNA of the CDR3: TGCGCCAGCAGCTTGGGGGCAGCGTCTGAAGCTTTCTTT. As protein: CASSLGAASEAFF.

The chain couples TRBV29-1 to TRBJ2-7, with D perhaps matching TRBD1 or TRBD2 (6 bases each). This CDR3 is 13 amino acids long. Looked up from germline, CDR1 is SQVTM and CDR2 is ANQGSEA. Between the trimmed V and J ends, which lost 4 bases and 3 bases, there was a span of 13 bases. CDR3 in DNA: TGCAGCGTTGTCTCACAGGGAGGCTACGAGCAGTACTTC. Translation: CSVVSQGGYEQYF.

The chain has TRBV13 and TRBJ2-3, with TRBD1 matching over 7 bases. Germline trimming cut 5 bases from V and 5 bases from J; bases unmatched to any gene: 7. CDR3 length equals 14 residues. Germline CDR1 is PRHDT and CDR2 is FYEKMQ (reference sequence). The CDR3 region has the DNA TGTGCCAGCAGCCAAGACAGGGTACGAGATACGCAGTATTTT. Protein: CASSQDRVRDTQYF.

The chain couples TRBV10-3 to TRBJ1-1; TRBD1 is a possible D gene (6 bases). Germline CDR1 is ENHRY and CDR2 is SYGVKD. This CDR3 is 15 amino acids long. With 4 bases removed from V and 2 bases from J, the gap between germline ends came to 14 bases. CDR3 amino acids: CAISVDQGLNTEAFF. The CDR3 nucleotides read TGTGCCATCAGTGTGGATCAGGGGTTAAACACTGAAGCTTTCTTT.

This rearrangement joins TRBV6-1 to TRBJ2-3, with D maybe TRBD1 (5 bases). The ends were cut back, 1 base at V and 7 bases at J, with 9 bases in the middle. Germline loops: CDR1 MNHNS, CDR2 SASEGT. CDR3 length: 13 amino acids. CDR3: CASSEDEDNTQYF. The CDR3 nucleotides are TGTGCCAGCAGTGAAGATGAGGACAATACGCAGTATTTT.

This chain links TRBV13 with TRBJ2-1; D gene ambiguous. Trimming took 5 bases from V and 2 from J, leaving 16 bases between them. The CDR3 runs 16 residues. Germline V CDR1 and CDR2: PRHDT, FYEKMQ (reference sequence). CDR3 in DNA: TGTGCCAGCAGCCGAAGGGCACTTTCGACCTACAATGAGCAGTTCTTC. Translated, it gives CASSRRALSTYNEQFF.

CDR3 DNA sequence: TGTGCCAGCAGCTTAGACCAGGCCACAGATACGCAGTATTTT. Encoded protein: CASSLDQATDTQYF. The chain uses TRBV7-9 and TRBJ2-3; no clear D gene. There are 14 residues in the CDR3. Trimming stripped 1 base from V and 2 bases from J, with 7 bases between. CDR1 is SEHNR, CDR2 FQNEAQ, per germline (reference sequence).

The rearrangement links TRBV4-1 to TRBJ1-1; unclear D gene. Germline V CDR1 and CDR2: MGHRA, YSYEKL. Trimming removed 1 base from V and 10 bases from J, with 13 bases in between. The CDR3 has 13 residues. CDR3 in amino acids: CASSQGTGRGAFF. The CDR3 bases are TGCGCCAGCAGCCAAGGGACCGGGCGGGGAGCTTTCTTT.

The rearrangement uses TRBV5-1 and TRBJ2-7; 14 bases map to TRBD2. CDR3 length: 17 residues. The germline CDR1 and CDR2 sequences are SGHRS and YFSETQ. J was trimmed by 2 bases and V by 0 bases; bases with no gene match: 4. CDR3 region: CASSLVGTSGRPYEQYF. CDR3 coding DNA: TGCGCCAGCAGCTTGGTGGGGACTAGCGGGAGACCCTACGAGCAGTACTTC. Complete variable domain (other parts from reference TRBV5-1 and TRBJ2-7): KAGVTQTPRYLIKTRGQQVTLSCSPISGHRSVSWYQQTPGQGLQFLFEYFSETQRNKGNFPGRFSGRQFSNSRSEMNVSTLELGDSALYLCASSLVGTSGRPYEQYFGPGTRLTVT.